The 6 T cell receptor beta chains given below trace back to one sample, sequenced in a study of early T cells in non-severe SARS-CoV-2 infection. TCRdb reanalysed the 5' RACE reads using MiXCR and keeps one entry per CDR3 protein. The repertoire consists of 50,000 to 65,000 distinct CDR3 sequences, with less than 9.5% occurring once and the leading ten covering 4.2%. Sequencing used whole blood. Receptor source: an adult who was a healthcare worker with PCR-confirmed SARS-CoV-2 infection or an uninfected control (not recorded which).

This clonotype occurred many times. This chain links TRBV2 with TRBJ2-7; D uncertain. The germline CDR1 and CDR2 sequences are SNHLY and FYNNEI. This CDR3 has 15 residues. Trimming stripped 6 bases from V and 0 bases from J, with 15 bases between. CDR3 DNA sequence: TGTGCCAGCAGAGCCCCCCGGACGAGCTCCTACGAGCAGTACTTC. It encodes CASRAPRTSSYEQYF.

This clonotype was picked up many times. This chain links TRBV5-1 with TRBJ2-5, with TRBD2 matching over 7 bases. Losses at the gene ends were 2 bases for V and 4 bases for J; bases not matched to a gene: 8. The germline V gene has CDR1 SGHRS and CDR2 YFSETQ. This CDR3 has 15 amino acids. The CDR3 coding sequence is TGCGCCAGCAGCTTTTCCGCGCGCGGGGGAGAGACCCAGTACTTC. Amino acid sequence: CASSFSARGGETQYF.

This clonotype was seen ten or more times. This chain joins TRBV7-2 and TRBJ1-5, with unresolved D. This CDR3 has 12 amino acids. Germline V CDR1 and CDR2: SGHTA, FQGNSA. V was clipped by 3 bases and J by 6 bases, with 6 bases between them. The CDR3 sequence is CASSFSGQPQHF. The DNA for the CDR3 is TGTGCCAGCAGCTTTTCTGGTCAGCCCCAGCATTTT. The variable domain in full, with the rest retrieved from reference TRBV7-2 and TRBJ1-5, is GAGVSQSPSNKVTEKGKDVELRCDPISGHTALYWYRQSLGQGLEFLIYFQGNSAPDKSGLPSDRFSAERTGGSVSTLTIQRTQQEDSAVYLCASSFSGQPQHFGDGTRLSIL.

This clonotype has at least ten counts. The chain links TRBV7-9 to TRBJ2-1, with D hard to call. The CDR3 is 13 amino acids. The germline V gene encodes CDR1 SEHNR and CDR2 FQNEAQ (reference sequence). The germline V and J ends were trimmed by 2 bases and 7 bases, with 9 bases remaining between them. CDR3 DNA sequence: TGTGCCAGCAGCTTATTTACTTGGAATGAGCAGTTCTTC. Residues: CASSLFTWNEQFF.

This clonotype was seen a few times. The gene calls are TRBV20-1 and TRBJ1-1; D uncertain. Germline assignment: CDR1 DFQATT and CDR2 SNEGSKA (reference sequence). This CDR3 contains 12 residues. V gave up 6 bases and J gave up 8 bases, with 16 bases separating them. CDR3 amino acids: CSAPRLGGEAFF. The CDR3 nucleotides are TGCAGTGCCCCACGGCTGGGCGGGGAAGCTTTCTTT.

Many counts were recorded for this clonotype. V gene TRBV6-1 combines with J gene TRBJ2-5, with D perhaps matching TRBD1 (5 bases). Germline CDR1 is MNHNS and CDR2 is SASEGT. The V end lost 1 base, the J end lost 1 base, and 10 bases lay between the germline ends. The CDR3 is made up of 15 amino acids. The CDR3 DNA sequence: TGTGCCAGCAGTGAAGTAGGGGTCGCCCAAGAGACCCAGTACTTC. It encodes CASSEVGVAQETQYF.